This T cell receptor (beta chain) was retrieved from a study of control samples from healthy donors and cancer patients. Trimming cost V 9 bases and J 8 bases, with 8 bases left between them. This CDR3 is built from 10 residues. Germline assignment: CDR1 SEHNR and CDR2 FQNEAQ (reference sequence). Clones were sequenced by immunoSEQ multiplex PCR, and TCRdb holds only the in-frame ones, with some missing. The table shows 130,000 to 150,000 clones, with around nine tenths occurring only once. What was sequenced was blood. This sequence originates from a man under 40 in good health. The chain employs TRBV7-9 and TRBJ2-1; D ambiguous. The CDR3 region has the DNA TGTGCCAGTGCGCTTCATGAGCAGTTCTTC. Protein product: CASALHEQFF.